This T cell receptor (beta chain) was sequenced in a study of a mutant IDH1 vaccine in newly diagnosed glioma. Across the whole study: Weeks 1, 3, 5, 7, 11, 15, 19 and 23 were when patients received their eight vaccinations.

Time point denoted: week 5, during vaccination. Doses consisted of 300 ug of mutant IDH1 20-mer peptide each, paired with topical imiquimod. Each donor presented with a new WHO grade 3 or 4 astrocytoma that tested IDH1-mutant and showed ATRX loss. The table came from immunoSEQ multiplex PCR; TCRdb's copy has only in-frame clones and leaves some out. The profile shows 40,000 to 55,000 clones, over 75% of them singletons. On this clone: No antigen is known for it.

Germline values: CDR1 SEHNR, CDR2 FQNEAQ (reference sequence). The CDR3 totals 14 residues. Between the trimmed V and J ends, which lost 1 base and 4 bases, there was a span of 10 bases. The sequencing used PBMCs, collected from a glioma patient whose treatment included an IDH1 peptide vaccine. The source of this sequence is a man aged 45-65 years with glioma. This chain uses TRBV7-9 with TRBJ1-1; D unresolved. Written as DNA, the CDR3 is TGTGCCAGCAGCTTAGAAGCCGGGCTCACTGAAGCTTTCTTT. This codes for CASSLEAGLTEAFF. Combining the CDR3 with reference TRBV7-9 and TRBJ1-1 gives the whole variable domain DTGVSQNPRHKITKRGQNVTFRCDPISEHNRLYWYRQTLGQGPEFLTYFQNEAQLEKSRLLSDRFSAERPKGSFSTLEIQRTEQGDSAMYLCASSLEAGLTEAFFGQGTRLTVV.